This entry lists 10 T cell receptor beta chains sequenced from one sample in a study of cytomegalovirus exposure and HLA in healthy donors. With 60 Vbeta and 13 Jbeta primers, the PCR was carried out. Produced via immunoSEQ multiplex PCR; TCRdb's table is partial and in-frame only. The table lists around 150,000 clones. The sequenced sample was PBMCs. Receptors were obtained from a man aged 25 to 40 in good health and CMV-seronegative.

The V gene is TRBV18, the J gene TRBJ2-1, with 7 bases lining up with TRBD2. Germline-derived CDR1 and CDR2 are KGHSH and LQKENI. This CDR3 contains 16 residues. The junction had 14 bases not matched to a gene; V was cut back by 3 bases and J by 9 bases. For the CDR3, the DNA is TGTGCCAGCTCACCGAATACGGGAGGAACCCCGGGTGAGCAGTTCTTC. Its translation is CASSPNTGGTPGEQFF.

The gene calls are TRBV19 and TRBJ1-2, with 10 bases that match TRBD1. Per the germline V gene, CDR1 is LNHDA and CDR2 is SQIVND (reference sequence). The junction had 10 bases not matched to a gene; V was cut back by 6 bases and J by 0 bases. The length of the CDR3 is 17 residues. CDR3 coding DNA: TGTGCCAGTAGAAAATCGACAGGGGGCTCATCTAACTATGGCTACACCTTC. Translation gives CASRKSTGGSSNYGYTF.

The V gene is TRBV28, the J gene TRBJ1-1, with D maybe TRBD1 (6 bases). The CDR3 covers 16 residues. Germline V lookup: CDR1 MDHEN, CDR2 SYDVKM. Trimming pared 6 bases from V and 3 bases from J, leaving 20 bases between. CDR3 DNA: TGTGCCAGCAGACCTCTTCAGGGGCGAGGAGACACTGAAGCTTTCTTT. The encoded protein is CASRPLQGRGDTEAFF.

The chain uses TRBV11-3 and TRBJ2-5; weak D call: TRBD1 (5 bases). Between the trimmed V and J ends, which lost 2 bases and 10 bases, there was a span of 17 bases. This CDR3 is built from 14 residues. Germline V CDR1 and CDR2: SGHNT, YENEEA. The CDR3 protein is CASSLFTGSLIQYF. The CDR3 DNA sequence: TGTGCCAGCAGCTTATTCACAGGCTCCTTGATCCAGTACTTC.

The V call is TRBV2, the J call TRBJ2-1; TRBD2 matches at 15 bases. Germline CDR1 and CDR2: SNHLY and FYNNEI. This CDR3 is 15 amino acids long. V lost 8 bases and J lost 5; bases outside the gene matches: 4. The CDR3 spells CASRRTSGGDNEQFF. Written as DNA, the CDR3 is TGTGCCAGCCGGCGGACTAGCGGGGGGGACAATGAGCAGTTCTTC.

The chain carries TRBV5-4 and TRBJ2-7, with TRBD1 identical over 9 bases. From germline, CDR1 is SGHNT and CDR2 YYREEE (reference sequence). This CDR3 contains 14 residues. Germline trimming cut 2 bases from V and 6 bases from J; bases unmatched to any gene: 6. The CDR3: CASSFGTGSIEQYF. CDR3 nucleotide sequence: TGTGCCAGCAGCTTCGGGACAGGGAGCATCGAGCAGTACTTC.

The CDR3 region is CASSISQGQGAAGELFF. The CDR3 DNA reads as TGTGCCAGTAGTATATCCCAAGGGCAGGGGGCGGCCGGGGAGCTGTTTTTT. V gene TRBV19 combines with J gene TRBJ2-2, with TRBD1 identical over 8 bases. CDR1 LNHDA and CDR2 SQIVND come from the germline V gene (reference sequence). Losses at the gene ends were 2 bases for V and 6 bases for J; bases not matched to a gene: 11. The CDR3 has 17 residues.

CDR3 in DNA: TGCGCCAGCAGCTTGGTGACAGCCATTAACTATGGCTACACCTTC. It codes for CASSLVTAINYGYTF. This sequence joins TRBV5-1 and TRBJ1-2, with D possibly being TRBD1 (5 bases). The germline V gene encodes CDR1 SGHRS and CDR2 YFSETQ. Deletions cut 0 bases from V and 1 base from J, with 10 bases between. This CDR3 region has 15 residues.

The chain recombines TRBV7-9 with TRBJ1-1, with D perhaps TRBD1 (6 bases). The ends were cut back, 6 bases at V and 1 base at J, with 9 bases in the middle. Germline CDR1 and CDR2: SEHNR and FQNEAQ (reference sequence). CDR3 size: 13 residues. The CDR3 loop reads CASRPDRNTEAFF. The CDR3 nucleotides are TGTGCCAGCAGACCGGACAGGAACACTGAAGCTTTCTTT. Drawing the rest from reference TRBV7-9 and TRBJ1-1, the complete variable domain is DTGVSQNPRHKITKRGQNVTFRCDPISEHNRLYWYRQTLGQGPEFLTYFQNEAQLEKSRLLSDRFSAERPKGSFSTLEIQRTEQGDSAMYLCASRPDRNTEAFFGQGTRLTVV.

V is TRBV11-3 and J is TRBJ2-7; 7 bases match TRBD2. The V gene's germline CDR1 is SGHNT and CDR2 YENEEA. The V gene end was trimmed by 1 base and the J gene end by 3 bases; junction bases not matched to a gene: 3. CDR3 length equals 14 residues. The CDR3 loop reads CASSLGDYNYEQYF. The CDR3 DNA reads TGTGCCAGCAGCTTAGGGGACTATAACTACGAGCAGTACTTC.